Listed here are 6 T cell receptor beta chains from one sample, sequenced in a study of T cells in localized non-small cell lung cancer. Some clones are missing from TCRdb's copy, which holds only in-frame ones; the method was immunoSEQ multiplex PCR. The sample holds roughly 90,000 clones, roughly 90% seen once. The source material was PBMCs, sampled before any cancer treatment. These receptors were collected from a woman aged 35-75 years with stage II squamous cell lung carcinoma.

The genes are TRBV6-1 and TRBJ1-1; tentative D call: TRBD1 (6 bases). This CDR3 comprises 15 residues. V lost 7 bases and J 4 bases, leaving 19 bases between the germline ends. Germline V gives CDR1 MNHNS, CDR2 SASEGT. The CDR3 region has the DNA TGTGCCAGCATTCCCTGGGAGGGGGATGGCACTGAAGCTTTCTTT. Translating gives CASIPWEGDGTEAFF.

This sequence joins TRBV6-5 and TRBJ1-1; D may be TRBD1 (6 bases). The CDR3 runs 15 residues. The germline V gene has CDR1 MNHEY and CDR2 SVGAGI. V was trimmed by 7 bases and J by 1 base, leaving 16 bases between them. The CDR3 bases are TGTGCCAGCAATTTCTGGGGGCTCCGGAACACTGAAGCTTTCTTT. Protein sequence: CASNFWGLRNTEAFF.

The rearrangement joins TRBV7-9 to TRBJ2-1; the D is unclear. CDR3 length: 15 residues. CDR1 is SEHNR and CDR2 is FQNEAQ in the germline V gene (reference sequence). Trimming stripped 5 bases from V and 2 bases from J, with 13 bases between. As DNA, the CDR3 is TGTGCCAGCAGCCCCATCCCGGCCACCTACAATGAGCAGTTCTTC. Translation gives CASSPIPATYNEQFF. The full variable domain, its missing parts supplied by reference TRBV7-9 and TRBJ2-1, is DTGVSQNPRHKITKRGQNVTFRCDPISEHNRLYWYRQTLGQGPEFLTYFQNEAQLEKSRLLSDRFSAERPKGSFSTLEIQRTEQGDSAMYLCASSPIPATYNEQFFGPGTRLTVL.

The genes are TRBV15 and TRBJ2-2, with no clear D. Germline V gene data show CDR1 as LNHNV and CDR2 as YYDKDF (reference sequence). This CDR3 spans 12 amino acids. The ends were cut back, 0 bases at V and 6 bases at J, with 2 bases in the middle. The CDR3 bases are TGTGCCACCAGCAGAGATCCCGGGGAGCTGTTTTTT. Its protein product is CATSRDPGELFF.

The chain links TRBV27 to TRBJ2-6; D might be TRBD1 or TRBD2, each matching 5 bases. Trimming removed 6 bases from V and 2 bases from J, with 23 bases in between. Germline assignment: CDR1 MNHEY and CDR2 SMNVEV (reference sequence). The CDR3 has 19 residues. CDR3 sequence (DNA): TGTGCCAGCAGCTCCCCGTCCGAGAGGGGCTCTGCTGGGGCCAACGTCCTGACTTTC. Its protein is CASSSPSERGSAGANVLTF.

J is TRBJ2-3 and V is TRBV5-4; 14 bases match TRBD2. Germline lookup yields CDR1 SGHNT and CDR2 YYREEE (reference sequence). The CDR3 covers 17 residues. V was clipped by 4 bases and J by 2 bases; unmatched bases: 6. CDR3 nucleotide sequence: TGTGCCAGCAGCCACGGGACTAGCGGGAGAAACACAGATACGCAGTATTTT. It encodes CASSHGTSGRNTDTQYF.